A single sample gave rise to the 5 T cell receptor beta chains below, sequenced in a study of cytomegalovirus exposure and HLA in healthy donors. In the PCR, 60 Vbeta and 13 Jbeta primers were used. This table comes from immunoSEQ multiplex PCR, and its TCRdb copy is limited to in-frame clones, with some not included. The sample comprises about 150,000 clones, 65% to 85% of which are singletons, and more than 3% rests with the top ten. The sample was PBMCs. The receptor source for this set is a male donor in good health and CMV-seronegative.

CDR3 sequence (DNA): TGTGCCACCAGCCGGGACTCCTACGAGCAGTACTTC. This translates into CATSRDSYEQYF. The chain is built from TRBV6-5 and TRBJ2-5; D is possibly TRBD2 (5 bases). TRBJ2-7 matches the DNA end more closely, so the J call is doubtful. CDR1 MNHEY and CDR2 SVGAGI come from the germline V gene. CDR3 length equals 12 residues.

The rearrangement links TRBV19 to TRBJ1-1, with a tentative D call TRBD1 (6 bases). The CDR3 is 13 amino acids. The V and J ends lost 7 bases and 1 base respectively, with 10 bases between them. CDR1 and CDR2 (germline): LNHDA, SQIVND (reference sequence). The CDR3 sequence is CASNTQGNTEAFF. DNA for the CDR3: TGTGCCAGTAACACACAGGGGAACACTGAAGCTTTCTTT.

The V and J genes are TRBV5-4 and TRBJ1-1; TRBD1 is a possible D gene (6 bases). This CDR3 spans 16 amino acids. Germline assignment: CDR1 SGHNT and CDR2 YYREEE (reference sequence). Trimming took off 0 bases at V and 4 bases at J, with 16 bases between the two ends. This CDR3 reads CASSLASRGFGTEAFF. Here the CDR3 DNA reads TGTGCCAGCAGCTTGGCCTCCAGGGGTTTCGGCACTGAAGCTTTCTTT. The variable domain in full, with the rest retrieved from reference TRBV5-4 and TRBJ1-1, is ETGVTQSPTHLIKTRGQQVTLRCSSQSGHNTVSWYQQALGQGPQFIFQYYREEENGRGNFPPRFSGLQFPNYSSELNVNALELDDSALYLCASSLASRGFGTEAFFGQGTRLTVV.

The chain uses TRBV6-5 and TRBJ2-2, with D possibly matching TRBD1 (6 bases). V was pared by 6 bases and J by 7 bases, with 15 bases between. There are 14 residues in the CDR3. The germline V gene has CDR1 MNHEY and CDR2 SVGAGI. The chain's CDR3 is CASRSDRPSGELFF. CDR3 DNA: TGTGCCAGCAGATCGGACAGACCAAGCGGGGAGCTGTTTTTT.

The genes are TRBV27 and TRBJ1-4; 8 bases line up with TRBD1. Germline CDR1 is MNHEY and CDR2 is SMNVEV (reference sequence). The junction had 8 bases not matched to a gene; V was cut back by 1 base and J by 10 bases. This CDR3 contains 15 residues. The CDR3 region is CASSLYSKQGGKLFF. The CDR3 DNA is TGTGCCAGCAGTTTATACTCGAAACAGGGGGGAAAACTGTTTTTT.